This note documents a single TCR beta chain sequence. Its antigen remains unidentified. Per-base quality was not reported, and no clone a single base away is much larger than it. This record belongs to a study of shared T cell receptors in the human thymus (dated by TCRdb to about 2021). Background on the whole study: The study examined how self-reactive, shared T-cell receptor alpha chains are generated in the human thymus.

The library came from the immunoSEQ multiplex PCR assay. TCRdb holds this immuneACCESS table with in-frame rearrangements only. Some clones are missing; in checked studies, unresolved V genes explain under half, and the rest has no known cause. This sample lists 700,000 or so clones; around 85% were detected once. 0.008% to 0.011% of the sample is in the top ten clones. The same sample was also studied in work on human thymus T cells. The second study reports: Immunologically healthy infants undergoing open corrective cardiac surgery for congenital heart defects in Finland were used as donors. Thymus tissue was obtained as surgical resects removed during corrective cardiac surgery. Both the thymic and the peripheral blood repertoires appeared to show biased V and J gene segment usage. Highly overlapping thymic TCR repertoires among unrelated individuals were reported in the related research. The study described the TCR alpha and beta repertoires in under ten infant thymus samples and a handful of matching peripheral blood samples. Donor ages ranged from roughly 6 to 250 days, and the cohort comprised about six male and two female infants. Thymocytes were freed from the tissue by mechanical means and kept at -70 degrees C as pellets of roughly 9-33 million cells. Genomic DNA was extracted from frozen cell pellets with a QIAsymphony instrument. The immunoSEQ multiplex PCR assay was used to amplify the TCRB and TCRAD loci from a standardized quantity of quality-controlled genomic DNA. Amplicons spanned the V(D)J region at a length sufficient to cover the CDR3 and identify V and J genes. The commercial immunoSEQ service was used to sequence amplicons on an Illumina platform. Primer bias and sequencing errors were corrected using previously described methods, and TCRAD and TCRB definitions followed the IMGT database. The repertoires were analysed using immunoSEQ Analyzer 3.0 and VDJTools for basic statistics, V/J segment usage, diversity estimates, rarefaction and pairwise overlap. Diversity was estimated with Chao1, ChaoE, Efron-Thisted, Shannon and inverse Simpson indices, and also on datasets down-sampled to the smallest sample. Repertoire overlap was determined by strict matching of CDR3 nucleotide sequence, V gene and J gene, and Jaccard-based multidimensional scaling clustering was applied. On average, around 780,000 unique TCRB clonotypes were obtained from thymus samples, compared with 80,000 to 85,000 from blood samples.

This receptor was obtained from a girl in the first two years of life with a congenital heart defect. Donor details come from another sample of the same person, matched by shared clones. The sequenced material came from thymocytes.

The nucleotide sequence reads as follows: TGTGCCAGCAGCTTAAGGTCGGGGGAAGAGACCCAGTACTTC. Translated, it reads CASSLRSGEETQYF. This chain is built from TRBV7-2 and TRBJ2-5, with a tentative D gene TRBD2 over 6 matching bases. The CDR3 goes from the cysteine to the phenylalanine over 14 residues. CDR3 DNA only is kept here, 42 bases in frame from base 1. V loses 2 bases, J loses 3 bases, and the germline ends lie 10 bases apart. CDR1 and CDR2, per the germline V gene, are SGHTA and FQGNSA.